This note documents a single T cell receptor (beta chain) sequence. Its cognate antigen has yet to be identified. Base-call qualities are not available, and no considerably larger clone is one nucleotide away. The data were taken from a study of T cells and copy number aberrations in small-cell lung cancer (dated by TCRdb to about 2021). Regarding the complete study: Whole-exome sequencing of the same tumor regions was paired with TCR repertoire sequencing so that T cell metrics could be related to mutations and copy number aberrations. Tumor TCR data existed for 17 patients, and about 15 patients had TCR data from both tumor tissue and normal tissue. Broader findings and caveats from the paper: Tumor T-cell density, richness and clonality were negatively correlated with higher copy number aberration burden. The study was limited by a small sample size because surgical resection is uncommon in small-cell lung cancer, and validation of the findings is required. Tumors had lower T-cell density, richness and clonality than adjacent lung tissue, though the difference in density was not significant. Every specimen was formalin-fixed paraffin-embedded tissue, a material known to introduce sequencing artifacts. The TCR repertoire varied greatly across regions, with 79.9-97.7% of clones confined to one region, an overlap lower than in localized NSCLC.

Using multiplexed V- and J-gene primers, the immunoSEQ hsTCRB Kit amplified TCR-beta CDR3 regions from genomic DNA. Unique DNA barcodes were added in a second PCR, and the samples were pooled together with one negative control and one positive control. Sequencing of the pooled TCR-beta libraries was performed on an Illumina MiSeq using a 150-cycle paired-end protocol. The authors' analysis ran thus. Raw sequencing data were processed by Adaptive Biotechnologies into a report with normalized, annotated TCR-beta repertoires. T-cell density was calculated by normalizing TCR-beta templates to usable DNA, with usable DNA estimated through amplification of housekeeping genes. Richness was defined as the count of unique rearrangements, and clonality was defined as 1 minus Pielou's evenness. Three measures quantified intratumor TCR heterogeneity between regions: the Jaccard index, the Morisita overlap index, and the proportion of shared top-20 clonotypes. TCRdb obtained this table from immuneACCESS and retained in-frame rearrangements with V and J assigned. These tables miss some clones; where compared with another copy, unresolved V genes account for less than half of the shortfall, and the remainder is unexplained. V and J calls and clone size are copied from that table; D and trimming were computed from the DNA. This sample gives under 750 clones in total; about 88% of them show up just once. Of the sample, roughly 4.5% falls within the top ten clones.

The donors were limited-stage small-cell lung cancer patients whose surgical resection took place in Hangzhou, China, between the late 2000s and the early 2020s. All donors had upfront surgery without preoperative chemotherapy or radiotherapy, and none received immunotherapy before or after surgery. In the sequenced cohort of under 25 patients, every patient was either a smoker or a heavy second-hand smoker. To represent spatial heterogeneity of the primary tumors, a grid approach was used to collect three regions from each tumor FFPE block. Tumor regions were macrodissected for enrichment of malignant cells, and only regions expected to yield at least 150 ng DNA were selected. To characterize T cell repertoire heterogeneity, the study applied multi-region TCR-beta sequencing to resected limited-stage small-cell lung cancers and to tumor-adjacent lung tissue. The AllPrep DNA/RNA FFPE Kit (Qiagen) was used to extract genomic DNA from the FFPE tissue.

The germline V gene (reference sequence) supplies CDR1 LNHNV and CDR2 YYDKDF. V is pruned by 0 bases and J by 2 bases, leaving 11 bases of the junction without a gene match. The CDR3, cysteine through phenylalanine, is 18 amino acids long. The retained sequence is limited to the CDR3, 54 bases, with the frame set at the first base. Sequenced: tumor tissue. Recombination connected TRBV15 to TRBJ2-3; 7 middle bases align to TRBD1. This clonotype originated in a man aged 60-69 years with small cell lung cancer. The CDR3 reads as follows: CATSRDSTTGQSTDTQYF. The sequenced DNA: TGTGCCACCAGCAGAGATTCAACGACAGGGCAATCCACAGATACGCAGTATTTT.